This entry lists 21 T cell receptor beta chains sequenced from one sample in a study of blood T cell repertoires in COVID-19. Using immunoSEQ multiplex PCR, the repertoire was profiled, and TCRdb retains in-frame clones only, with some absent. Of about 240,000 clones in the sample, 70% to 85% were seen once. Material for sequencing was peripheral blood. The receptors were gathered from an elderly woman with acute or convalescent COVID-19.

The chain combines TRBV7-9 with TRBJ2-1; the match to TRBD2 covers 12 bases. The trim removed 5 bases at V and 7 bases at J, leaving 6 bases unmatched. The CDR3 has 15 amino acids. Germline CDR1 SEHNR, CDR2 FQNEAQ (reference sequence). The CDR3 DNA sequence: TGTGCCAGCAGCCTCCCTAGCGGGGGGGGGAATGAGCAGTTCTTC. As protein: CASSLPSGGGNEQFF.

This rearrangement joins TRBV7-9 to TRBJ2-7; D remains unclear. V was shortened by 0 bases and J by 6 bases, with 9 bases between the two germline ends. The CDR3 totals 13 residues. The germline V gene has CDR1 SEHNR and CDR2 FQNEAQ (reference sequence). The CDR3 loop reads CASSLAASGEQYF. The CDR3 nucleotides are TGTGCCAGCAGCTTAGCGGCTAGTGGCGAGCAGTACTTC.

The table lists this clone with a few counts. This sequence joins TRBV6-1 and TRBJ1-6; D remains unclear. Germline CDR1 and CDR2: MNHNS and SASEGT. There are 15 residues in the CDR3. The V gene lost 0 bases and the J gene lost 6 bases, with 9 bases spanning the gap. CDR3 in DNA: TGTGCCAGCAGTGAAGCCCTCCCAGTTAATTCACCCCTCCACTTT. Translation: CASSEALPVNSPLHF.

The V and J genes are TRBV25-1 and TRBJ1-6; a weak D match, TRBD1 (6 bases). The CDR3 totals 14 residues. The germline V gene encodes CDR1 MGHDK and CDR2 SYGVNS. Trimming cost V 9 bases and J 7 bases, with 16 bases left between them. In DNA form, the CDR3 reads TGTGCCAGTACCGGGGGGCCGGGGAATTCACCCCTCCACTTT. It translates to CASTGGPGNSPLHF.

This rearrangement joins TRBV3-1 (or the pseudogene TRBV3-2) to TRBJ1-5, with D possibly TRBD1 on 5 matching bases. The CDR3 consists of 14 residues. CDR1 and CDR2 from the germline V gene are LGHDT and YNNKEL (reference sequence). With 0 bases removed from V and 6 bases from J, the gap between germline ends came to 9 bases. The CDR3, as DNA: TGTGCCAGCAGCCAAGATGGGGGGGGTCAGCCCCAGCATTTT. It codes for CASSQDGGGQPQHF.

The chain couples TRBV28 to TRBJ1-1; D unclear. Germline V CDR1 and CDR2: MDHEN, SYDVKM. This CDR3 comprises 14 residues. V was trimmed by 6 bases and J by 0 bases, leaving 11 bases between them. The CDR3 here is CASRRAGMNTEAFF. The DNA for the CDR3 is TGTGCCAGCAGACGGGCGGGGATGAACACTGAAGCTTTCTTT.

The chain couples TRBV3-1 (or the pseudogene TRBV3-2) to TRBJ1-6; the D is unclear. The V end lost 4 bases, the J end lost 14 bases, and 15 bases lay between the germline ends. The germline V gene has CDR1 LGHDT and CDR2 YNNKEL (reference sequence). CDR3 size: 13 residues. The CDR3 sequence is CASSPDTAGSLHF. CDR3 sequence (DNA): TGTGCCAGCAGCCCCGACACAGCAGGATCCCTCCACTTT.

The chain combines TRBV30 with TRBJ2-2; 10 nucleotides line up with TRBD1. From germline, CDR1 is GTSNPN and CDR2 SVGIG (reference sequence). The CDR3 consists of 16 residues. V lost 2 bases and J lost 5; bases outside the gene matches: 8. The CDR3 DNA reads as TGTGCCTGGAGTCCCCACGGACAGGGGGATACCGGGGAGCTGTTTTTT. As protein: CAWSPHGQGDTGELFF.

This clone was detected only a few times. The rearrangement joins TRBV24-1 to TRBJ1-1; 7 nucleotides line up with TRBD1. This CDR3 is built from 13 residues. The J segment lost 5 bases and the V segment lost 4 bases, leaving 3 bases of the junction unmatched. CDR1 and CDR2 (germline): KGHDR, SFDVKD. CDR3 bases: TGTGCCACCAGTGAGGCAGGGGGGACTGAAGCTTTCTTT. Its translation: CATSEAGGTEAFF.

This clone was detected only once. V is TRBV5-1 and J is TRBJ2-1; 11 bases align to TRBD2. V lost 0 bases and J lost 7; bases outside the gene matches: 3. The CDR3 length is 15 residues. The germline V gene encodes CDR1 SGHRS and CDR2 YFSETQ. CDR3 in amino acids: CASSLASGGSNEQFF. CDR3 nucleotide sequence: TGCGCCAGCAGCTTGGCTAGCGGGGGGAGTAATGAGCAGTTCTTC.

The J gene is TRBJ2-1, the V gene TRBV7-9, with a weak D call TRBD1 (5 bases). The germline gives CDR1 SEHNR, CDR2 FQNEAQ (reference sequence). V lost 6 bases and J 7 bases, leaving 19 bases between the germline ends. The length of the CDR3 is 15 residues. CDR3 sequence (DNA): TGTGCCAGCAGGCCCAGTCCAGGGTCCACGAATGAGCAGTTCTTC. Protein product: CASRPSPGSTNEQFF.

The rearrangement joins TRBV4-2 to TRBJ1-3; 8 positions agree with TRBD1. Germline loops: CDR1 LGHNA, CDR2 YNFKEQ. The V gene end was trimmed by 0 bases and the J gene end by 0 bases; junction bases not matched to a gene: 4. The CDR3 is 17 residues long. The CDR3 loop reads CASSQDRTGHSGNTIYF. Here the CDR3 DNA reads TGTGCCAGCAGCCAAGATCGGACAGGGCACTCTGGAAACACCATATATTTT.

There are a few counts of this clone. The J gene is TRBJ2-7, the V gene TRBV5-1; maybe TRBD1 (5 bases). The ends were cut back, 1 base at V and 4 bases at J, with 12 bases in the middle. CDR1 SGHRS and CDR2 YFSETQ come from the germline V gene. The CDR3 extends over 14 amino acids. The CDR3: CASSLYAQGYEQYF. The CDR3 DNA reads as TGCGCCAGCAGCTTGTATGCCCAGGGTTACGAGCAGTACTTC.

The chain uses TRBV2 and TRBJ2-7, with unresolved D. Trimming cost V 0 bases and J 5 bases, with 8 bases left between them. The CDR3 spans 13 residues. The germline V gene encodes CDR1 SNHLY and CDR2 FYNNEI. CDR3 sequence (DNA): TGTGCCAGCAGTGAAGCGCGACGGGACGAGCAGTACTTC. Protein sequence: CASSEARRDEQYF.

For this clone: Other DNA sequences from this sample encode an identical CDR3 as well. The chain joins TRBV28 to TRBJ2-5, with D perhaps matching TRBD2 (5 bases). Per germline, CDR1 MDHEN and CDR2 SYDVKM. Between the trimmed V and J ends, which lost 2 bases and 3 bases, there was a span of 7 bases. CDR3 size: 13 residues. CDR3 coding DNA: TGTGCCAGCAGTTTAACCGGGGAAGAGACCCAGTACTTC. Protein product: CASSLTGEETQYF.

The rearrangement joins TRBV5-4 to TRBJ2-3, with D possibly TRBD2 on 6 matching bases. Germline V gene data show CDR1 as SGHNT and CDR2 as YYREEE (reference sequence). The CDR3 runs 16 residues. The V gene lost 2 bases and the J gene lost 1 base, with 14 bases spanning the gap. CDR3 coding DNA: TGTGCCAGCAGCTTTCGGGGGTTAATTGGCACAGATACGCAGTATTTT. Protein product: CASSFRGLIGTDTQYF.

The chain links TRBV9 to TRBJ2-2; 7 nucleotides agree with TRBD1. V lost 4 bases to trimming and J lost 8 bases; unmatched junction nucleotides: 11. Germline lookup yields CDR1 SGDLS and CDR2 YYNGEE. This CDR3 comprises 15 residues. Here the CDR3 reads CASSPWTGLSGELFF. CDR3 nucleotides: TGTGCCAGCAGCCCTTGGACAGGTTTATCGGGGGAGCTGTTTTTT.

V and J are TRBV9 and TRBJ1-4; D might be TRBD1 (6 bases). Trimming pared 0 bases from V and 12 bases from J, leaving 12 bases between. The V gene's germline CDR1 is SGDLS and CDR2 YYNGEE. The CDR3 extends over 13 amino acids. CDR3 residues: CASSVELGAELFF. CDR3 in DNA: TGTGCCAGCAGCGTAGAATTGGGGGCGGAACTGTTTTTT. Variable domain in full (rest from reference TRBV9 and TRBJ1-4): DSGVTQTPKHLITATGQRVTLRCSPRSGDLSVYWYQQSLDQGLQFLIQYYNGEERAKGNILERFSAQQFPDLHSELNLSSLELGDSALYFCASSVELGAELFFGSGTQLSVL.

Concerning this clone: Other DNA variants within this sample encode the same CDR3. CDR3 DNA: TGTGCCAGCTCACCACTGGAGCAAGAGACCCAGTACTTC. It encodes CASSPLEQETQYF. The gene calls are TRBV18 and TRBJ2-5; D not resolved. The CDR3 extends over 13 amino acids. Per germline, CDR1 KGHSH and CDR2 LQKENI. Trimming took 1 base from V and 2 from J, leaving 5 bases between them.

V gene TRBV18 combines with J gene TRBJ1-2; D is perhaps TRBD1 (6 bases). Germline V gives CDR1 KGHSH, CDR2 LQKENI. V was cut by 2 bases and J by 7 bases, with 14 bases left in between. The CDR3 spans 14 residues. CDR3 nucleotide sequence: TGTGCCAGCTCACCATCGGGGGGCTCGGGTGGCTACACCTTC. Protein product: CASSPSGGSGGYTF.

The V call is TRBV15, the J call TRBJ1-4, with TRBD1 as a possible D gene (6 bases). This CDR3 comprises 16 residues. Trimming left V 3 bases short and J 4 bases short, with 15 bases between. Germline V gives CDR1 LNHNV, CDR2 YYDKDF (reference sequence). The CDR3 is CATSSLRTAYNEKLFF. The DNA of the CDR3 is TGTGCCACCAGCAGCTTGCGGACAGCGTATAATGAAAAACTGTTTTTT.